The clone carrying this T cell receptor beta chain was detected a few times. What it recognizes is unknown. V dropped 3 bases and J dropped 5 bases, with 10 bases sitting between them. CDR1 and CDR2 from the germline V gene are MNHNS and SASEGT. The CDR3 extends over 14 amino acids. TCR beta CDR3 sequences were amplified from RNA transcripts. The study used the HTBI primer set for a first-round RT-PCR of the TCR CDR3. A single record per CDR3 protein comes from TCRdb applying MiXCR to the multiplex PCR reads. Of approximately 420,000 distinct CDR3 sequences in the sample, about 15% were seen once. This sample is drawn from a study of T cells in Graves' hyperthyroidism and ophthalmopathy. Study conclusions and caveats: Stable hyperthyroidism was separated from ophthalmopathy by a model based on 13 V-J features.

This chain connects TRBV6-1 to TRBJ2-2; either TRBD1 or TRBD2 may supply D (5 bases each). The sequenced material came from blood. The clonotype was recovered from a woman aged 30 to 39 with Graves' hyperthyroidism. The DNA of the CDR3 is TGTGCCAGCAGTGACCTAGAGGGGACCGGGGAGCTGTTTTTT. Amino acid sequence: CASSDLEGTGELFF.